The clone carrying this T cell receptor beta chain was seen repeatedly, ten times or more. Its antigen is not known. The CDR3 covers 13 residues. CDR1 and CDR2 (germline): MRHNA, SNTAGT. With 9 bases removed from V and 0 bases from J, the gap between germline ends came to 12 bases. The data were obtained in a study of metastatic and nonmetastatic thyroid tumors. Overall study context: The comparison covered peripheral blood and tumor or nodule tissue in malignant and benign thyroid patients.

All patients were treatment-naive before thyroid surgery. TCRdb re-called the PCR reads through MiXCR. The table records about 37,000 clones, approximately 12% of them present only once. Study conclusions and caveats: Benign nodules were reported to have significantly lower TCR beta diversity than malignant thyroid tumors, in blood and tumor.

The receptor's source is a female donor with papillary thyroid cancer or a benign thyroid nodule (not recorded which). Some clones in this sample may be carry-over from other donors' samples. The chain combines TRBV6-4 with TRBJ2-7; maybe TRBD1 (6 bases). Specimen: blood. Written as DNA, the CDR3 is TGTGCCAGGAAGGGGACAAGCTCCTACGAGCAGTACTTC. It codes for CARKGTSSYEQYF.